A single sample gave rise to the 23 T cell receptor beta chains below, sequenced in a study of T cells after yellow fever vaccination. TCRdb fed the 5' RACE reads into MiXCR, producing one record per CDR3 protein. Found here are more than 250,000 distinct CDR3 sequences, about 6.9% of them singletons; the top ten hold 15% to 20%. The sample in question was PBMCs, obtained about 49 days after the first yellow fever vaccination. The receptors stem from a man in his late teens or twenties who received the YFV17D yellow fever vaccine.

This clonotype was seen repeatedly, ten times or more. This chain links TRBV29-1 with TRBJ2-1; possibly TRBD1 for D (6 bases). V gave up 7 bases and J gave up 8 bases, with 15 bases separating them. The CDR3 contains 12 residues. The germline V gene has CDR1 SQVTM and CDR2 ANQGSEA. The CDR3 DNA reads TGCAGCGCCTACAGGGATTTGGATGAGCAGTTCTTC. Translation: CSAYRDLDEQFF.

V is TRBV19 and J is TRBJ1-1, with TRBD1 as a possible D gene (6 bases). Trimming pared 5 bases from V and 0 bases from J, leaving 13 bases between. CDR3 size: 15 residues. Germline lookup yields CDR1 LNHDA and CDR2 SQIVND (reference sequence). Here the CDR3 DNA reads TGTGCCAGTAGTCTGGGGGCGACTCTGAACACTGAAGCTTTCTTT. Amino acids: CASSLGATLNTEAFF.

The chain has TRBV7-2 and TRBJ2-7; D ambiguous. From germline, CDR1 is SGHTA and CDR2 FQGNSA. This CDR3 has 16 amino acids. Trimming pared 0 bases from V and 1 base from J, leaving 13 bases between. Written as DNA, the CDR3 is TGTGCCAGCAGCTTAGCATGGTCGTTTTCGTCCTACGAGCAGTACTTC. As protein: CASSLAWSFSSYEQYF.

The chain links TRBV7-9 to TRBJ2-4; TRBD1 agrees at 9 bases. With 4 bases clipped from V and 13 bases from J, the junction kept 11 bases outside the gene matches. The V gene's germline CDR1 is SEHNR and CDR2 FQNEAQ (reference sequence). The CDR3 extends over 14 amino acids. CDR3 bases: TGTGCCAGCAGCTCCCGGGACAGGGTTCAGTTGCAGTACTTC. Amino acids: CASSSRDRVQLQYF.

The V call is TRBV12-3 or TRBV12-4, the J call TRBJ2-2; unclear D gene. The CDR3 contains 14 residues. V lost 3 bases and J 1 base, leaving 6 bases between the germline ends. CDR3 bases: TGTGCCAGCAGTTTGGTCAGGAACACCGGGGAGCTGTTTTTT. Translation: CASSLVRNTGELFF.

This clonotype was seen a few times. This chain joins TRBV20-1 and TRBJ2-3; the match to TRBD2 covers 12 bases. With V trimmed by 2 bases and J by 7 bases, 4 bases remained unmatched. The CDR3 covers 14 residues. Germline V gives CDR1 DFQATT, CDR2 SNEGSKA (reference sequence). The CDR3 reads CSARLAGGLNTQYF. CDR3 DNA: TGCAGTGCTAGACTAGCGGGGGGGCTGAATACGCAGTATTTT.

This clonotype was seen a few times. The gene calls are TRBV4-1 and TRBJ2-5, with D uncertain. The CDR3 has 15 amino acids. CDR1 MGHRA and CDR2 YSYEKL come from the germline V gene. Trimming pared 0 bases from V and 0 bases from J, leaving 8 bases between. CDR3 sequence (DNA): TGCGCCAGCAGCCAAGATGGTGGGGACCAAGAGACCCAGTACTTC. It yields the protein CASSQDGGDQETQYF.

This clonotype has a count of ten or more. The genes are TRBV5-1 and TRBJ2-1; either TRBD1 or TRBD2 may supply D (6 bases each). The germline CDR1 and CDR2 sequences are SGHRS and YFSETQ. Trimming shortened V by 0 bases and J by 4 bases, and 17 bases separated the two germline ends. This CDR3 is 17 amino acids long. CDR3 region: CASSLAKGGGDYNEQFF. The CDR3 bases are TGCGCCAGCAGCTTGGCCAAAGGAGGGGGAGATTACAATGAGCAGTTCTTC.

At least ten counts were recorded for this clonotype. J is TRBJ2-3 and V is TRBV7-2; D possibly corresponds to TRBD2 (5 bases). Germline V gene lookup returns CDR1 SGHTA and CDR2 FQGNSA. The germline V and J ends were trimmed by 5 bases and 8 bases, with 23 bases remaining between them. This CDR3 is built from 16 residues. CDR3 amino acids: CASSPQSGGLGTTQYF. Here the CDR3 DNA reads TGTGCCAGCAGCCCTCAGTCAGGCGGGCTTGGTACTACGCAGTATTTT. The whole variable domain, filled in from reference TRBV7-2 and TRBJ2-3, reads GAGVSQSPSNKVTEKGKDVELRCDPISGHTALYWYRQSLGQGLEFLIYFQGNSAPDKSGLPSDRFSAERTGGSVSTLTIQRTQQEDSAVYLCASSPQSGGLGTTQYFGPGTRLTVL.

This clonotype came up many times. This chain joins TRBV5-1 and TRBJ1-1; 7 bases fit TRBD1. The CDR3 extends over 15 amino acids. The junction had 8 bases not matched to a gene; V was cut back by 2 bases and J by 4 bases. CDR1 SGHRS and CDR2 YFSETQ come from the germline V gene. The DNA of the CDR3 is TGCGCCAGCAGCTTATCGACAGGGCAAGCCACTGAAGCTTTCTTT. It is translated as CASSLSTGQATEAFF.

This clonotype was observed a handful of times. The chain carries TRBV12-3 or TRBV12-4 and TRBJ1-5, with a possible D match to TRBD1 (6 bases). The CDR3 runs to 15 residues. Trimming pared 4 bases from V and 2 bases from J, leaving 12 bases between. CDR3 residues: CASSSTEGGNQPQHF. The CDR3 DNA follows: TGTGCCAGCAGTTCGACAGAGGGGGGCAATCAGCCCCAGCATTTT.

There are a few counts of this clonotype. The chain uses TRBV5-1 and TRBJ2-4, with 10 nucleotides matching TRBD1. Germline V gives CDR1 SGHRS, CDR2 YFSETQ. The trim removed 4 bases at V and 8 bases at J, leaving 6 bases unmatched. The CDR3 covers 14 residues. CDR3 bases: TGCGCCAGCAGCCTTGGACAGGGGGAGGACATTCAGTACTTC. It yields the protein CASSLGQGEDIQYF.

This chain joins TRBV6-5 and TRBJ1-1; D possibly corresponds to TRBD1 (5 bases). CDR3 length: 13 residues. Germline lookup yields CDR1 MNHEY and CDR2 SVGAGI. The V and J ends lost 5 bases and 4 bases respectively, with 11 bases between them. CDR3 residues: CASSQGYVTEAFF. The CDR3 coding sequence is TGTGCCAGCAGTCAGGGTTATGTCACTGAAGCTTTCTTT.

The V call is TRBV18, the J call TRBJ2-5; D may be TRBD1 (7 bases). Germline-derived CDR1 and CDR2 are KGHSH and LQKENI. CDR3 length: 15 amino acids. With 3 bases removed from V and 1 base from J, the gap between germline ends came to 12 bases. The CDR3 here is CASSPLRGAQETQYF. CDR3 nucleotides: TGTGCCAGCTCACCCCTCAGGGGGGCCCAAGAGACCCAGTACTTC. The full variable domain, in which reference TRBV18 and TRBJ2-5 provide the parts outside the CDR3, is NAGVMQNPRHLVRRRGQEARLRCSPMKGHSHVYWYRQLPEEGLKFMVYLQKENIIDESGMPKERFSAEFPKEGPSILRIQQVVRGDSAAYFCASSPLRGAQETQYFGPGTRLLVL.

The CDR3 nucleotides read TGTGCCAGCAGGGATAGAAAGGCGAATGAGCAGTTCTTC. Translation: CASRDRKANEQFF. J is TRBJ2-1 and V is TRBV12-3 or TRBV12-4; no clear D. CDR3 length: 13 residues. Trimming pared 6 bases from V and 7 bases from J, leaving 13 bases between.

The V gene is TRBV27, the J gene TRBJ1-6, with D hard to call. The length of the CDR3 is 14 residues. CDR1 is MNHEY, CDR2 SMNVEV, per germline (reference sequence). V was pared by 5 bases and J by 0 bases, with 5 bases between. CDR3 sequence: CASSPSSYNSPLHF. The CDR3 DNA reads TGTGCCAGCAGTCCGAGCTCCTATAATTCACCCCTCCACTTT.

The chain has TRBV6-1 and TRBJ1-2; D may be TRBD1 (5 bases). CDR1 is MNHNS, CDR2 SASEGT, per germline. Between the trimmed V and J ends, which lost 6 bases and 0 bases, there was a span of 11 bases. The CDR3 runs 14 residues. CDR3 in amino acids: CASSRDGANYGYTF. The CDR3 nucleotides are TGTGCCAGCAGCCGGGACGGAGCTAACTATGGCTACACCTTC.

This clonotype occurred a few times. The V gene is TRBV7-2, the J gene TRBJ1-3, with 7 bases matching TRBD1. Trimming cost V 3 bases and J 1 base; bases outside gene matches: 3. CDR3 length: 15 residues. From germline, CDR1 is SGHTA and CDR2 FQGNSA. CDR3 coding DNA: TGTGCCAGCAGCTTCCAGGGGGGATCTGGAAACACCATATATTTT. Protein sequence: CASSFQGGSGNTIYF.

This clonotype was counted only a few times. The chain combines TRBV9 with TRBJ2-7; 7 nucleotides agree with TRBD1. CDR1 is SGDLS and CDR2 is YYNGEE in the germline V gene. V lost 4 bases to trimming and J lost 1 base; unmatched junction nucleotides: 8. This CDR3 contains 15 residues. CDR3 sequence: CASSSQGTPSYEQYF. The CDR3 nucleotides are TGTGCCAGCAGCTCACAGGGGACCCCGTCCTACGAGCAGTACTTC.

This clonotype was seen a few times. The chain couples TRBV7-9 to TRBJ2-3; 8 positions match TRBD1. CDR3 length: 14 amino acids. The J segment lost 6 bases and the V segment lost 5 bases, leaving 7 bases of the junction unmatched. Per the germline V gene, CDR1 is SEHNR and CDR2 is FQNEAQ (reference sequence). The DNA for the CDR3 is TGTGCCAGCAGCCAGGACAGGGCTAAGGATACGCAGTATTTT. Encoded protein: CASSQDRAKDTQYF.

For this clonotype: A much larger clone differs from this one at a single base, so this may be a read error. The chain carries TRBV12-3 or TRBV12-4 and TRBJ2-5, with unresolved D. The CDR3 has 11 residues. The CDR3 coding sequence is TGTGCCAGCAGTTTTAAAGAGACCAAGTACTTC. Protein: CASSFKETKYF.

The genes are TRBV6-6 and TRBJ1-6, with TRBD1 matching over 7 bases. J lost 9 bases, V lost 6 bases, and 5 bases had no gene match. The CDR3 runs 13 residues. Germline V gene data show CDR1 as MNHNY and CDR2 as SVGAGI (reference sequence). The CDR3 here is CASSGTAPSPLHF. The CDR3 bases are TGTGCCAGCAGCGGGACAGCCCCTTCACCCCTCCACTTT.

The gene calls are TRBV4-1 and TRBJ2-7; 8 bases line up with TRBD2. V lost 0 bases, J lost 5 bases, and 6 bases stayed unmatched. Looked up from germline, CDR1 is MGHRA and CDR2 is YSYEKL. The CDR3 covers 15 residues. CDR3 DNA: TGCGCCAGCAGCCAAGATCGCGGGGGGCAAGACGAGCAGTACTTC. Translation: CASSQDRGGQDEQYF.